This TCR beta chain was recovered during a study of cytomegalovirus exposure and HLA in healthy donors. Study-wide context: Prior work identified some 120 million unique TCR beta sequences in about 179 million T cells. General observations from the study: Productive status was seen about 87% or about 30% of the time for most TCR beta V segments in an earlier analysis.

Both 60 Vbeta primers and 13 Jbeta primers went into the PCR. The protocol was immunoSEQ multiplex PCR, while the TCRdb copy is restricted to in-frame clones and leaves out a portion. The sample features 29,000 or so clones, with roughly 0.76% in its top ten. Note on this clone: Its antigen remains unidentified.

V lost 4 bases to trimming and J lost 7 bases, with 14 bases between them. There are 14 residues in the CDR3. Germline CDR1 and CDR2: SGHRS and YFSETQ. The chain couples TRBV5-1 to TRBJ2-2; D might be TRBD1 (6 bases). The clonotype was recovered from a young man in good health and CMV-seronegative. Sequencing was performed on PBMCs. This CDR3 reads CASSPSRGHGELFF. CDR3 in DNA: TGCGCCAGCAGCCCGTCCAGGGGCCACGGGGAGCTGTTTTTT.